Listed below are T cell receptor beta chains from one sample, sequenced in a study of prognosis after radiotherapy for stage I lung cancer. TCRdb independently ran MiXCR on the multiplex PCR reads; one entry per CDR3 protein. The table has about 26,000 distinct CDR3 sequences, approximately 29% seen once. The sample was PBMCs, taken before or after stereotactic body radiation therapy (not recorded which). The receptors stem from a donor of 50 years or more with non-small cell lung cancer. Each CDR3 is given with its conserved first and last residue. The order of the fields is CDR3 protein, V gene.

CASYRRSSGNTIYF	TRBV19
CASGFRSGGSHGELLF	TRBV12-3/TRBV12-4
CATGARDRAYEQYF	TRBV24-1
CASTSQGALNEQYF	TRBV5-1
CAITRQGAEGTEAFF	TRBV10-3
CASSPSTVSGNTIYF	TRBV18
CASSFESGTGGKTQYF	TRBV28
CAIRPSAEGRGTEAFF	TRBV10-3
CASSPDTSYSYNEQFF	TRBV27
CASSLRQGLVPYNSPLHF	TRBV5-5
CASSGGQGNTEAFF	TRBV12-3/TRBV12-4
CASISGQGSGNTIYF	TRBV5-4
CASSLGLLGKDTQYF	TRBV28
CASSLSGSGFTRELFF	TRBV28
CASSVAGGHYEQYF	TRBV3-1
CASSSGAGSYNEQFF	TRBV6-5
CASRNSGEQFF	TRBV19
CATTKSSYNEQFF	TRBV24-1
CASRRGGWGSPLHF	TRBV12-3/TRBV12-4
CSASPGNSNQPQHF	TRBV20-1
CASRTPGTGVGYTF	TRBV28
CAIQAGGRYQETQYF	TRBV10-3
CASKLGGIGELFF	TRBV6-2/TRBV6-3
CAISESRTGGGTDTQYF	TRBV10-3
CSANKGGTEAFF	TRBV29-1
CASSPRARTTAYEQYF	TRBV18
CASSFSGGAGELFF	TRBV6-6
CASSRTSKYTGELFF	TRBV9
CSARTRGGANYGYTF	TRBV20-1
CASSYSLLGMDQPQHF	TRBV6-2/TRBV6-3
CASSRMEGNYGYTF	TRBV19
CASSQNLGENYGYTF	TRBV14
CASSAGLAGAEQYF	TRBV7-9